This entry describes one TCR beta chain. The antigen remains unidentified. TCRdb's copy holds only in-frame clones and misses some; the assay was immunoSEQ multiplex PCR. The sample has 100,000 to 140,000 clones; around 92% are singletons. This sample is part of a study of T cell responses to AZD1222 COVID-19 vaccine. CDR3 length: 15 amino acids. Trimming took 4 bases from V and 5 from J; bases not matched to a gene: 4. The germline CDR1 and CDR2 sequences are KGHDR and SFDVKD. Points from the study as a whole: Clonal diversity was possibly underestimated, and white British individuals and females predominated among donors. Without day 14 samples, only post-peak T cell repertoires were studied. Epitopes outside B.1.351 and B.1.1.7 mutated regions reportedly drew nearly half of spike TCRs.

Samples with a second dose at about 4 or about 12 weeks were pooled together. The clonotype was recovered from an adult who received the AZD1222 COVID-19 vaccine. The rearrangement uses TRBV24-1 and TRBJ1-5, with 10 bases matching TRBD1. Source: peripheral blood, taken 28 days after the second AZD1222 dose. CDR3 DNA sequence: TGTGCCACCAGTGAGTCGACAGGGGGCTATCAGCCCCAGCATTTT. Encoded protein: CATSESTGGYQPQHF.